This TCR beta chain was sequenced for a study of spatial heterogeneity in lung cancer. Looking at the study overall: Where they were available, follow-up PBMC samples were sequenced, at a median of around 2 years after resection. Alpha-chain sequences were consistently detected in smaller numbers than beta-chain sequences.

V dropped 4 bases and J dropped 1 base, with 10 bases sitting between them. This CDR3 is built from 14 residues. CDR1 is MNHEY, CDR2 SVGAGI, per germline. This clonotype was detected many times. TCRdb processed the 5' RACE reads anew with MiXCR; each CDR3 protein has one entry. Of around 110,000 distinct CDR3 sequences listed, 9% to 15% were seen once; the top ten hold approximately 17%. Time point indicated: blood at routine non-recurrence follow-up after resection. Whole RNA from tumor, nontumor lung or frozen PBMC was sequenced unsorted. The clonotype was recovered from a male donor with early-stage non-small cell lung cancer. Sequencing used PBMCs, obtained at follow-up. The genes are TRBV6-5 and TRBJ1-1; perhaps TRBD1 as D (6 bases). The DNA of the CDR3 is TGTGCCAGCAGTTCCCCACAGGGGAACACTGAAGCTTTCTTT. This codes for CASSSPQGNTEAFF.